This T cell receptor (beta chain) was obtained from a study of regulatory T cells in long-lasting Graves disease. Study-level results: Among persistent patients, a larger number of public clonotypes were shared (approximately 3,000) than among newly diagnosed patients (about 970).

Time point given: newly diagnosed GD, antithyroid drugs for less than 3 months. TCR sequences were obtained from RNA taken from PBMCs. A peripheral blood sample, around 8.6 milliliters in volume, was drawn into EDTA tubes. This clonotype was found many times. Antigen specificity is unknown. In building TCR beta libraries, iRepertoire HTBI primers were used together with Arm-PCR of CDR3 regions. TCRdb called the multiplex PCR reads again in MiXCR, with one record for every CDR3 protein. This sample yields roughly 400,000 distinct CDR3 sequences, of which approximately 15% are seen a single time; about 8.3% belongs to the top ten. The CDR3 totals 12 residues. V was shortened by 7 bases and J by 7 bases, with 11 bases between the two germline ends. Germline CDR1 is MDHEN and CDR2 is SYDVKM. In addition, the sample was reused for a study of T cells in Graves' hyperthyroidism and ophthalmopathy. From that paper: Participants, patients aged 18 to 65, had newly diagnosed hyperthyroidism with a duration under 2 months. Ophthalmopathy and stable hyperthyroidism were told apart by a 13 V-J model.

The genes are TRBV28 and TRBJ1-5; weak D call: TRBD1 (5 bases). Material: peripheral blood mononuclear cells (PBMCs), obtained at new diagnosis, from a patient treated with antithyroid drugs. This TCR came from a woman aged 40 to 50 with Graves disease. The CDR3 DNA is TGTGCCAGCAACGAAGGGGTACAGCCCCAGCATTTT. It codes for CASNEGVQPQHF. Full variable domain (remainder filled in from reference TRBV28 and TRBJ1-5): DVKVTQSSRYLVKRTGEKVFLECVQDMDHENMFWYRQDPGLGLRLIYFSYDVKMKEKGDIPEGYSVSREKKERFSLILESASTNQTSMYLCASNEGVQPQHFGDGTRLSIL.